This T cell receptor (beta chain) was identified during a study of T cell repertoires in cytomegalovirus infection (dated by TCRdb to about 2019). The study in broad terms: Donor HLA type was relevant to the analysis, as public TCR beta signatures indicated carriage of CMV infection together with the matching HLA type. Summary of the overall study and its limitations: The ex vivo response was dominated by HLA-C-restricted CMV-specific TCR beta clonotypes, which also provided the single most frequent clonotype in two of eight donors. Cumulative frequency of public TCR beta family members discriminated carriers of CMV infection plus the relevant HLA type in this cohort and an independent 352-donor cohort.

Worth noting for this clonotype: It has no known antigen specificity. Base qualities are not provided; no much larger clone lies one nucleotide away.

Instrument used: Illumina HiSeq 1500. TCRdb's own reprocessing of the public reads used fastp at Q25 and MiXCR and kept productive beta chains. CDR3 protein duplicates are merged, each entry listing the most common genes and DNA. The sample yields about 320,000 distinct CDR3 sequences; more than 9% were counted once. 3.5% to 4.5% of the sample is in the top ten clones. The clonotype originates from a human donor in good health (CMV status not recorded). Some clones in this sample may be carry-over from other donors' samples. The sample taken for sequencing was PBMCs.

The DNA reads TGTGCCAGCAGTTACAGGGACGAGCAGTACTTC. Translated, this gives CASSYRDEQYF. This receptor chain uses TRBV6-5 and TRBJ2-7, with no confidently assigned D gene. The germline V gene encodes CDR1 MNHEY and CDR2 SVGAGI. Cut back by 2 bases and 5 bases, the V and J ends lie 4 bases apart. The CDR3, from cysteine to phenylalanine, totals 11 residues. Kept here is only the CDR3 DNA, which spans 33 bases and is read in frame from base 1.